The 8 T cell receptor beta chains in this list originate from one sample, sequenced in a study of cytomegalovirus exposure and HLA in healthy donors. Primers for the PCR totalled 60 Vbeta and 13 Jbeta. The repertoire was sequenced with immunoSEQ multiplex PCR; TCRdb's copy has only in-frame clones and lacks some. The data show roughly 67,000 clones, with approximately 80% seen just once and around 2.9% held by the top ten. The sample was PBMCs. All receptors derive from a woman in her thirties in good health and CMV-seronegative.

This clone was observed once. At the DNA level, this CDR3 is encoded by other sequences in the same sample as well. The chain employs TRBV6-1 and TRBJ1-6, with D possibly being TRBD1 (6 bases). CDR3 length: 16 residues. Trimming took 1 base from V and 10 from J, leaving 17 bases between them. Germline V gene lookup returns CDR1 MNHNS and CDR2 SASEGT. As DNA, the CDR3 is TGTGCCAGCAGTGAAGGTTATTGGGAGGGACACTCACCCCTCCACTTT. Translating it yields CASSEGYWEGHSPLHF.

J is TRBJ2-3 and V is TRBV6-1, with D perhaps matching TRBD1 (6 bases). Germline V gene data show CDR1 as MNHNS and CDR2 as SASEGT. This CDR3 region has 15 residues. The V and J ends lost 3 bases and 0 bases respectively, with 10 bases between them. The CDR3 nucleotides read TGTGCCAGCAGTGAGCCGGGACAAAGCACAGATACGCAGTATTTT. Residues: CASSEPGQSTDTQYF.

The gene calls are TRBV19 and TRBJ2-6; TRBD1 might be the D (5 bases). Germline values: CDR1 LNHDA, CDR2 SQIVND (reference sequence). The CDR3 totals 15 residues. V lost 6 bases, J lost 0 bases, and 9 bases lay in between. CDR3 residues: CASSPQDSGANVLTF. Here the CDR3 DNA reads TGTGCCAGTAGCCCACAGGACTCTGGGGCCAACGTCCTGACTTTC.

The chain recombines TRBV28 with TRBJ2-7, with 8 bases identical to TRBD1. Germline trimming cut 6 bases from V and 3 bases from J; bases unmatched to any gene: 10. Germline lookup yields CDR1 MDHEN and CDR2 SYDVKM. The CDR3 spans 15 residues. CDR3 coding DNA: TGTGCCAGCAGAACTCCGGGACAGGTCGTCTACGAGCAGTACTTC. Its protein product is CASRTPGQVVYEQYF. Using reference TRBV28 and TRBJ2-7 for the parts outside the CDR3, the full variable domain is DVKVTQSSRYLVKRTGEKVFLECVQDMDHENMFWYRQDPGLGLRLIYFSYDVKMKEKGDIPEGYSVSREKKERFSLILESASTNQTSMYLCASRTPGQVVYEQYFGPGTRLTVT.

CDR3 sequence: CASSHQTALYGYTF. The CDR3, as DNA: TGTGCCAGCAGCCACCAGACAGCGCTATATGGCTACACCTTC. V usage is TRBV14 and J usage is TRBJ1-2; D is perhaps TRBD1 (5 bases). Trimming took 3 bases from V and 5 from J, leaving 13 bases between them. CDR3 length: 14 amino acids. Looked up from germline, CDR1 is SGHDN and CDR2 is FVKESK.

This chain joins TRBV7-2 and TRBJ1-3, with D tentatively TRBD1 (5 bases). Germline loops: CDR1 SGHTA, CDR2 FQGNSA. V lost 0 bases, J lost 6 bases, and 6 bases lay in between. This CDR3 spans 13 amino acids. CDR3 in amino acids: CASSLAGENTIYF. For the CDR3, the DNA is TGTGCCAGCAGCTTAGCAGGGGAAAACACCATATATTTT.

J is TRBJ2-5 and V is TRBV9; possibly TRBD2 for D (5 bases). The V end lost 0 bases, the J end lost 4 bases, and 13 bases lay between the germline ends. From germline, CDR1 is SGDLS and CDR2 YYNGEE. The CDR3 covers 15 residues. CDR3 nucleotides: TGTGCCAGCAGCGTAGTGGGAGCTTCTTTAGAGACCCAGTACTTC. This codes for CASSVVGASLETQYF.

J is TRBJ2-7 and V is TRBV4-3, with D possibly TRBD2 on 6 matching bases. CDR3 length: 15 residues. Trimming left V 2 bases short and J 3 bases short, with 14 bases between. Germline V gene sequence: CDR1 LGHNA, CDR2 YSLEER. CDR3 DNA sequence: TGCGCCAGCAGCCAACTGCGCGGGGAGATCTACGAGCAGTACTTC. It yields the protein CASSQLRGEIYEQYF.